These T cell receptor beta chains were read from a single sample in a study of cytomegalovirus exposure and HLA in healthy donors. Clones were read by immunoSEQ multiplex PCR, and TCRdb kept only the in-frame ones, dropping some. The data show about 150,000 clones, approximately 80% seen once. The sequencing input was PBMCs. Receptors were obtained from a male donor in good health and CMV-seronegative. Both conserved end residues are part of each CDR3. D genes are given only for firm matches. The size of a clone is reported for some rows only, either as once, few or many, or as a class for expanded clones.

CDR3 length	clone size	J gene	D gene	V gene	CDR3 protein	CDR3 DNA
19	-	TRBJ2-7	-	TRBV9	CASSVAPSGLGSGSYEQYF	TGTGCCAGCAGCGTAGCTCCCTCGGGACTCGGATCGGGGAGCTACGAGCAGTACTTC
18	-	TRBJ2-7	TRBD1	TRBV27	CASSLSSPWTGASYEQYF	TGTGCCAGCAGTTTATCGTCTCCCTGGACAGGGGCGTCCTACGAGCAGTACTTC
12	-	TRBJ2-3	TRBD2	TRBV6-6	CASSWGGDTQYF	TGTGCCAGCAGTTGGGGGGGAGATACGCAGTATTTT
13	-	TRBJ2-3	-	TRBV27	CASSFSVTDTQYF	TGTGCCAGCAGTTTTTCCGTTACAGATACGCAGTATTTT
15	-	TRBJ2-5	TRBD2	TRBV7-8	CASSRSAGLGETQYF	TGTGCCAGCAGCCGTTCTGCAGGACTAGGGGAGACCCAGTACTTC
16	-	TRBJ2-5	TRBD2	TRBV5-1	CASSYQTSGGQETQYF	TGCGCCAGCAGCTACCAGACTAGCGGGGGCCAAGAGACCCAGTACTTC
15	-	TRBJ2-5	-	TRBV11-1	CASSRSGDRQETQYF	TGTGCCAGCAGCCGATCAGGGGATCGGCAAGAGACCCAGTACTTC
13	few	TRBJ1-1	-	TRBV15	CATSKLQNTEAFF	TGTGCCACCAGCAAGTTACAAAACACTGAAGCTTTCTTT
15	-	TRBJ2-5	TRBD2	TRBV11-2	CASRQPGLADWEQYF	TGTGCCAGCAGACAACCGGGACTAGCCGACTGGGAGCAGTACTTC
14	-	TRBJ1-4	TRBD1	TRBV6-1	CASTRGVGGEKLFF	TGTGCCAGCACCAGGGGGGTAGGAGGGGAAAAACTGTTTTTT
17	-	TRBJ2-3	-	TRBV9	CASSVQSRGRITDTQYF	TGTGCCAGCAGCGTACAGTCCCGAGGTCGGATCACAGATACGCAGTATTTT
16	-	TRBJ1-3	-	TRBV19	CASSWALTYPGNTIYF	TGTGCCAGTAGTTGGGCGCTAACTTACCCTGGAAACACCATATATTTT
12	-	TRBJ1-2	-	TRBV9	CASGEGGFGYTF	TGTGCCAGCGGCGAGGGAGGATTTGGCTACACCTTC
15	-	TRBJ2-7	TRBD2	TRBV10-2	CASSLTSASSYEQYF	TGCGCCAGCAGCCTGACTAGCGCAAGCTCCTACGAGCAGTACTTC
16	few	TRBJ2-3	-	TRBV10-1	CASSEFSGWSTDTQYF	TGCGCCAGCAGTGAGTTTAGCGGATGGAGCACAGATACGCAGTATTTT
18	-	TRBJ1-5	-	TRBV4-1	CASSQEDSGGYSNQPQHF	TGCGCCAGCAGCCAAGAGGACTCCGGAGGCTATAGCAATCAGCCCCAGCATTTT
14	-	TRBJ1-1	-	TRBV28	CASSFGQMNTEAFF	TGTGCCAGCAGTTTCGGACAGATGAACACTGAAGCTTTCTTT
13	-	TRBJ2-7	-	TRBV10-3	CAISDTSSYEQYF	TGTGCCATCAGTGATACGAGCTCCTACGAGCAGTACTTC
15	-	TRBJ1-2	TRBD1	TRBV6-1	CASKKTGIANYGYTF	TGTGCCAGCAAAAAGACAGGGATAGCTAACTATGGCTACACCTTC
14	-	TRBJ2-7	TRBD1	TRBV27	CASSPRTGFAEQYF	TGTGCCAGCAGTCCCCGGACAGGGTTTGCCGAGCAGTACTTC
15	-	TRBJ2-2	-	TRBV4-1	CASSQGGLSNGELFF	TGCGCCAGCAGCCAAGGGGGGCTAAGTAACGGGGAGCTGTTTTTT
16	-	TRBJ2-7	TRBD1	TRBV6-6	CASSYSNRGPTYEQYF	TGTGCCAGCAGTTACTCTAACAGGGGGCCCACCTACGAGCAGTACTTC
16	-	TRBJ2-5	-	TRBV27	CASSSTTRDLRETQYF	TGTGCCAGCAGTTCCACCACCAGGGACTTAAGAGAGACCCAGTACTTC
16	-	TRBJ2-5	-	TRBV6-6	CASSHHITGDFGTQYF	TGTGCCAGCAGTCACCACATTACAGGGGACTTTGGGACCCAGTACTTC
19	-	TRBJ2-3	-	TRBV4-2	CASSQWGRPGSTSTDTQYF	TGTGCCAGCAGCCAGTGGGGGCGCCCTGGGTCAACAAGCACAGATACGCAGTATTTT
15	-	TRBJ2-7	-	TRBV12-2	CASRSRRGTPYEQYF	TGTGCAAGTCGCTCTAGAAGGGGAACCCCCTACGAGCAGTACTTC
15	-	TRBJ2-1	TRBD1	TRBV19	CASSIDRGLDNEQFF	TGTGCCAGTAGTATTGACAGGGGGCTGGACAATGAGCAGTTCTTC
13	-	TRBJ1-5	-	TRBV6-5	CASSWGANQPQHF	TGTGCCAGCAGTTGGGGAGCCAATCAGCCCCAGCATTTT
15	-	TRBJ2-2	-	TRBV5-1	CASSEGGVGTGELFF	TGCGCCAGCAGTGAAGGGGGAGTCGGAACCGGGGAGCTGTTTTTT
12	-	TRBJ2-3	-	TRBV29-1	CSGDSSTDTQYF	TGCAGCGGAGACAGCAGCACAGATACGCAGTATTTT
15	-	TRBJ2-7	-	TRBV7-6	CASSQLAGGVYEQYF	TGTGCCAGCAGCCAACTTGCTGGGGGCGTCTACGAGCAGTACTTC
16	-	TRBJ2-6	-	TRBV7-2	CASSFSSRPGANGLTF	TGTGCCAGCAGCTTCTCCAGCAGACCTGGGGCCAACGGCCTGACTTTC
15	-	TRBJ1-6	-	TRBV9	CASSAPGVGGSAPHF	TGTGCCAGCAGCGCACCCGGGGTCGGAGGGTCAGCCCCCCACTTT
16	-	TRBJ1-5	-	TRBV4-3	CASSQRRGISNQPQHF	TGCGCCAGCAGCCAACGAAGGGGGATTAGCAATCAGCCCCAGCATTTT
12	once	TRBJ2-2	-	TRBV18	CASPTETGELFF	TGTGCCAGCCCTACAGAGACCGGGGAGCTGTTTTTT
14	few	TRBJ2-7	-	TRBV11-2	CASSLGAPSYEQYF	TGTGCCAGCAGCTTAGGGGCGCCGTCCTACGAGCAGTACTTC
13	-	TRBJ1-5	-	TRBV19	CASADTGGQPQHF	TGTGCCAGTGCGGACACGGGGGGTCAGCCCCAGCATTTT
15	few	TRBJ2-1	TRBD2	TRBV9	CASSVITSGPSEQFF	TGTGCCAGCAGCGTAATTACTAGCGGCCCGTCTGAGCAGTTCTTC
16	-	TRBJ2-5	TRBD2	TRBV7-2	CASSRGLAGGQETQYF	TGTGCCAGCAGCCGGGGACTAGCGGGGGGCCAAGAGACCCAGTACTTC
14	few	TRBJ1-4	-	TRBV18	CASSPRVANEKLFF	TGTGCCAGCTCACCGCGAGTGGCTAATGAAAAACTGTTTTTT
13	-	TRBJ2-1	TRBD2	TRBV18	CASSPPTSREEFF	TGTGCCAGCTCACCTCCGACTAGCCGTGAGGAGTTCTTC
15	few	TRBJ2-1	TRBD2	TRBV9	CASSVAVAGVHEQFF	TGTGCCAGCAGCGTAGCGGTAGCGGGGGTCCATGAGCAGTTCTTC
14	once	TRBJ2-7	-	TRBV19	CASSIEEGSYEQYF	TGTGCCAGTAGTATAGAGGAGGGTTCCTACGAGCAGTACTTC
16	-	TRBJ2-4	TRBD2	TRBV9	CASSPRLAGGPNIQYF	TGTGCCAGCAGCCCCCGACTAGCGGGAGGGCCAAACATTCAGTACTTC
16	-	TRBJ2-1	TRBD1	TRBV5-1	CASSLGTGGTLYEQFF	TGCGCCAGCAGCTTGGGGACAGGGGGAACCTTATATGAGCAGTTCTTC
13	-	TRBJ1-1	-	TRBV10-3	CAISGALAAEAFF	TGTGCCATCAGTGGGGCCCTCGCCGCTGAAGCTTTCTTT
15	-	TRBJ1-5	TRBD1	TRBV6-1	CASSSTGEGNQPQHF	TGTGCCAGCAGTTCCACAGGGGAAGGAAATCAGCCCCAGCATTTT
13	-	TRBJ2-5	-	TRBV7-3	CASSLSREETQYF	TGTGCCAGCAGCTTAAGCAGGGAAGAGACCCAGTACTTC
14	-	TRBJ2-1	-	TRBV11-1	CASSRTGQHNEQFF	TGTGCCAGCAGCAGGACCGGACAGCACAATGAGCAGTTCTTC
17	-	TRBJ2-1	TRBD2	TRBV4-1	CASSQAGLSSGGNEQFF	TGCGCCAGCAGCCAAGCCGGATTGTCGAGCGGGGGTAATGAGCAGTTCTTC
14	-	TRBJ1-2	-	TRBV5-4	CASINGSEAYGYTF	TGTGCCAGCATCAATGGGTCGGAGGCCTATGGCTACACCTTC
12	-	TRBJ2-1	-	TRBV29-1	CSVEQGSNEQFF	TGCAGCGTTGAGCAGGGTTCGAATGAGCAGTTCTTC
16	-	TRBJ2-7	TRBD1	TRBV4-1	CASSQEYGTGASEQYF	TGCGCCAGCAGCCAAGAATATGGGACAGGGGCGAGCGAGCAGTACTTC
15	-	TRBJ2-2	-	TRBV7-9	CASSLARANTGELFF	TGTGCCAGCAGCTTAGCCAGGGCGAACACCGGGGAGCTGTTTTTT
15	-	TRBJ2-1	TRBD2	TRBV9	CASSVASSSGTSKFF	TGTGCCAGCAGCGTAGCCTCCTCTAGCGGGACCAGTAAATTCTTC
14	-	TRBJ1-2	-	TRBV19	CASSIVQFSGGYTF	TGTGCCAGTAGTATAGTTCAGTTTTCAGGAGGCTACACCTTC